This T cell receptor beta chain was found in a study of blood T cell repertoires in COVID-19 (TCRdb year 2020). For context, the study as a whole: The collaborator samples originated in the United States, Italy and Spain and spanned the acute and convalescent phases of COVID-19. The prospective study material was composed of cDNA or gDNA derived from T cells, B-cell-depleted T cells, or PBMCs. Deeply sampled blood TCRbeta repertoires from subjects exposed to, actively infected with, or recovered from COVID-19 were included in the dataset. A freely available public database, intended as a resource for researchers studying the immune response to SARS-CoV-2, is where the repertoires were released. Samples were obtained from the ongoing ImmuneRACE study (first 160 participants) and from 1,254 subjects provided by 6 global collaborators. A de-identified subject ID, COVID-19 status, age in years and sex were almost always included in the sample metadata. Where available, HLA class I and class II types were obtained from metadata supplied by the sample provider rather than from assay-based typing. Study-level results and caveats: The amount of clinical and demographic metadata varied by source and participant and was provided uncurated.

A note on this clone: Its antigen is not yet known. The input lacks base qualities; no much larger clone sits a single base away.

The immunoSEQ Assay, a bias-controlled multiplex PCR, was used to amplify TCRbeta CDR3 regions from genomic DNA. The original pipeline was this. The number of nucleated cells in each sample was estimated from the amplification of reference gene primers within the assay. Sequence reads were collapsed and filtered to measure the absolute abundance of every unique TCRbeta CDR3 rearrangement. For each sample, productive Simpson clonality was calculated as the square root of Simpson's diversity index over productive rearrangements. Here the immuneACCESS table is served through TCRdb, limited to in-frame sequences with V and J called. Missing clones are a known gap in these copies; in checked studies unresolved V genes cover under half, and the rest lacks a known reason. V and J calls and clone size are those listed in that table; D and trimming were worked out from the DNA. The sample table records around 200,000 clones; over 75% of these occur just once. The top ten clonotypes cover under 2% of the sample.

Each collaborating institution followed its own protocols to collect whole blood in K2EDTA tubes. For TCRbeta analysis, collaborators shipped samples in one of three forms: frozen whole blood, isolated PBMCs, or DNA extracted from either of those sample types. The clonotype originates from a man between 35 and 55 years old with active or convalescent COVID-19. What was sequenced was peripheral blood.

DNA sequence: TGCGCCAGCAGCTTGGGGAGCCAAGAGACCCAGTACTTC. The translation is CASSLGSQETQYF. The receptor chain draws on TRBV5-1 and TRBJ2-5; the D gene lacks a confident call. Trimming takes 0 bases from V and 1 base from J, and the germline ends sit 4 bases apart. The CDR3 starts with the cysteine, ends with the phenylalanine, and has 13 residues. Just CDR3 DNA is preserved here, 39 bases in frame from base 1. Taken from the germline V gene, the CDR1 and CDR2 loops are SGHRS and YFSETQ.